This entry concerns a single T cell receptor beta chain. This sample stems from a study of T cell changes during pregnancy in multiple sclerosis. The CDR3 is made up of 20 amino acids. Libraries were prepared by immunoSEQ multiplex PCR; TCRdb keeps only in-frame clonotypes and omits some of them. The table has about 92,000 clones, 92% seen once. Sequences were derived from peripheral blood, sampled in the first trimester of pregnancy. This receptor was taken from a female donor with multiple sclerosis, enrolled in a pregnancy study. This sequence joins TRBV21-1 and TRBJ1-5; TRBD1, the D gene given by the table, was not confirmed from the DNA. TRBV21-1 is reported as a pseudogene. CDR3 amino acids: CASSNKTGTGPSYSNQPQHF. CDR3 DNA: TGTGCCAGCAGCAATAAAACCGGGACAGGGCCCTCCTATAGCAATCAGCCCCAGCATTTT.